This is a list of T cell receptor beta chains from one sample in a study of T cells in Graves' hyperthyroidism and ophthalmopathy. One entry per CDR3 protein, called by TCRdb with MiXCR from the multiplex PCR reads. Among about 610,000 distinct CDR3 sequences listed, about 15% were seen once. Sequencing used blood. These receptors all come from a woman aged 40 to 55 with Graves' ophthalmopathy. The CDR3 runs from the conserved cysteine through the conserved F or W. D genes are given only for firm matches. For some rows the clone size is stated as once, few or many, or as a class when expanded; others skip it.

D	size	J	V	DNA	CDR3
NA	many	TRBJ1-3	TRBV12-3/TRBV12-4	TGTGCCAGCAGCTCGGCTGGAAACACCATATATTTT	CASSSAGNTIYF
NA	many	TRBJ2-2	TRBV29-1	TGCAGCGTGGACGGCAAGGGACAGAACACCGGGGAGCTGTTTTTT	CSVDGKGQNTGELFF
NA	many	TRBJ2-5	TRBV11-2	TGTGCCAGCAGCTTAGAGTGGGAGACCCAGTACTTC	CASSLEWETQYF
TRBD1	many	TRBJ2-5	TRBV20-1	TGCAGTGCTAGCAGGGGGACAGAAGAGACCCAGTACTTC	CSASRGTEETQYF
NA	many	TRBJ2-7	TRBV6-2/TRBV6-3	TGTGCCAGCAGTTACGAGGACGAAGCCTACGAGCAGTACTTC	CASSYEDEAYEQYF
TRBD2	NA	TRBJ2-3	TRBV6-1	TGTGCCAGCTACGGCCGACTAGCGGGAATAACAGATACGCAGTATTTT	CASYGRLAGITDTQYF
TRBD1	NA	TRBJ1-2	TRBV9	TGTGCCAGCAGCGTAGAGGGACAGGGGGCAGAAGGCTACACCTTC	CASSVEGQGAEGYTF
NA	many	TRBJ2-1	TRBV5-1	TGCGCCAGCAGCAACCAGGGGAATGAGCAGTTCTTC	CASSNQGNEQFF
NA	NA	TRBJ1-1	TRBV20-1	TGCAGTGCTTCCCGGGGGGAGAACACTGAAGCTTTCTTT	CSASRGENTEAFF
NA	many	TRBJ1-2	TRBV13	TGTGCCAGCAGCTTAGGCAGGGTTAACTATGGCTACACCTTC	CASSLGRVNYGYTF
TRBD1	few	TRBJ2-7	TRBV6-2/TRBV6-3	TGTGCCACCACGGGACAGCTGTTCACCTACGAGCAGTACTTC	CATTGQLFTYEQYF
NA	many	TRBJ2-5	TRBV6-2/TRBV6-3	TGTGCCAGCTCAAAAGGGGCGATCCAAGAGACCCAGTACTTC	CASSKGAIQETQYF
NA	NA	TRBJ1-1	TRBV19	TGTGCCAGTAGTATACGGGGCCCCACTGAAGCTTTCTTT	CASSIRGPTEAFF
NA	NA	TRBJ2-2	TRBV4-1	TGCGCCAGCAGCCAAGGGGGGACGGGCTACTGGGAGCTGTTTTTT	CASSQGGTGYWELFF
NA	few	TRBJ2-1	TRBV6-4	TGTGCCAGCAGTGCCTCCCCAGGGGCTCCCAGGAGCTCCTACAATGAGCAGTTCTTC	CASSASPGAPRSSYNEQFF
NA	many	TRBJ2-5	TRBV24-1	TGTGCCACCAGTTGGAGGGAAGAGACCCAGTACTTC	CATSWREETQYF
NA	many	TRBJ1-1	TRBV28	TGTGCCAGCAGTCCCCCTACGCGGGTTGAAGCTTTCTTT	CASSPPTRVEAFF
NA	few	TRBJ2-7	TRBV7-2	TGTGCCAGCAGCTTAGTGCGGGACTGGGAGCAGTACTTC	CASSLVRDWEQYF
NA	many	TRBJ2-5	TRBV10-2	TGCGCCAGCAGTAATCTAGCCTACGAACAAGAGACCCAGTACTTC	CASSNLAYEQETQYF
TRBD2	NA	TRBJ2-2	TRBV6-2/TRBV6-3	TGTGCCAGCAAAAGGAGACGACTAGCGGGAGCTACTGAGGCCGGGGAGCTGTTTTTT	CASKRRRLAGATEAGELFF
NA	NA	TRBJ2-7	TRBV12-3/TRBV12-4	TGTGCCAGCAGCCCCGGATCCTTCCACGAGCAGTACTTC	CASSPGSFHEQYF
NA	many	TRBJ2-5	TRBV7-9	TGTGCCAGCAGCTTAAAGGACCGAGAGACCCAGTACTTC	CASSLKDRETQYF
NA	many	TRBJ2-7	TRBV30	TGTGCCTGGAGTACTCCCGGGACACCGATCTACGAGCAGTACTTC	CAWSTPGTPIYEQYF
NA	NA	TRBJ2-2	TRBV12-3/TRBV12-4	TGTGCCAGCCTCACGGGAAGGGGTTTCACCGGGGAGCTGTTTTTT	CASLTGRGFTGELFF
NA	many	TRBJ1-1	TRBV5-1	TGCGCCAGCAGTTCCACAGGAGTAATGAACACTGAAGCTTTCTTT	CASSSTGVMNTEAFF
NA	NA	TRBJ2-7	TRBV2	TGTGCCACCCAATTCCGGGCCGAGTTCTACGAGCAGTACTTC	CATQFRAEFYEQYF
NA	many	TRBJ1-1	TRBV28	TGTGCCAGCAGTTTACTGGCCTACACTGAAGCTTTCTTT	CASSLLAYTEAFF
TRBD2	few	TRBJ2-7	TRBV7-9	TGTGCCAGCAGCTTCGTTGTAGCGGGATTCTACGAGCAGTACTTC	CASSFVVAGFYEQYF
NA	many	TRBJ1-1	TRBV6-2/TRBV6-3	TGTGCCAGCAGACCCGGAGGCCAGTGGGGGAACACTGAAGCTTTCTTT	CASRPGGQWGNTEAFF
NA	many	TRBJ2-5	TRBV6-2/TRBV6-3	TGTGCCAGCAGTTACGATCCAGGAATCTTCGGGACCCAGTACTTC	CASSYDPGIFGTQYF
NA	few	TRBJ1-5	TRBV28	TGTGCCAGCACATCAGCGGGCGGCGGCAATCAGCACCAGCATTTT	CASTSAGGGNQHQHF
NA	many	TRBJ2-7	TRBV27	TGTGCCAGCAGTTTATACAACTCCTACGAGCAGTACTTC	CASSLYNSYEQYF
NA	NA	TRBJ2-7	TRBV12-3/TRBV12-4	TGTGCCAGCAGTTTAACGGGAATTGGGCAGTACTTC	CASSLTGIGQYF
NA	many	TRBJ2-4	TRBV20-1	TGCAGTGCGTGGGACGGCGGCGTTAACATTCAGTACTTC	CSAWDGGVNIQYF
TRBD1	few	TRBJ2-2	TRBV19	TGTGCCAGTAAAAAGGGGGCGCGTACCGGGGAGCTGTTTTTT	CASKKGARTGELFF
NA	many	TRBJ1-5	TRBV19	TGTGCCAGTAGTATAAAGGGTGCCTGGGGCAATCAGCCCCAGCATTTT	CASSIKGAWGNQPQHF
NA	NA	TRBJ1-2	TRBV6-1	TGTGCCAGCAGTAAAACACTCCCTGGGAACTATGGCTACACCTTC	CASSKTLPGNYGYTF
NA	NA	TRBJ1-3	TRBV28	TGTGCCAGCAGTAAACAGAACTCTGGAAACACCATATATTTT	CASSKQNSGNTIYF
NA	NA	TRBJ2-3	TRBV30	TGTGCCTGGAATAAGCAGGGAGAGGATACGCAGTATTTT	CAWNKQGEDTQYF
NA	NA	TRBJ2-5	TRBV6-2/TRBV6-3	TGTGCCAGCGTGGAATTCCGGGCAGGACAAGAGACCCAGTACTTC	CASVEFRAGQETQYF
NA	NA	TRBJ2-2	TRBV11-2	TGTGCCAGCAGCTTAACCGGCCGTGGGGAGCTGTTTTTT	CASSLTGRGELFF